These 17 T cell receptor beta chains were sequenced from one sample in a study of blood T cell repertoires in COVID-19. The method was immunoSEQ multiplex PCR; TCRdb's version includes in-frame clones alone and lacks a portion of them. The table includes approximately 240,000 clones, around 80% detected once. The sequenced sample consisted of peripheral blood. These TCRs come from a woman in her thirties or forties with active or convalescent COVID-19.

The chain has TRBV15 and TRBJ1-2; 8 nucleotides match TRBD1. Germline V gene sequence: CDR1 LNHNV, CDR2 YYDKDF (reference sequence). The CDR3 totals 14 residues. Germline trimming cut 5 bases from V and 8 bases from J; bases unmatched to any gene: 10. The DNA for the CDR3 is TGTGCCACCAGCGGCCTCAGGGGGCGCGAGGGCTACACCTTC. Translated: CATSGLRGREGYTF. Combining the CDR3 with reference TRBV15 and TRBJ1-2 gives the whole variable domain DAMVIQNPRYQVTQFGKPVTLSCSQTLNHNVMYWYQQKSSQAPKLLFHYYDKDFNNEADTPDNFQSRRPNTSFCFLDIRSPGLGDTAMYLCATSGLRGREGYTFGSGTRLTVV.

The rearrangement joins TRBV19 to TRBJ1-1, with no clear D. The CDR3 has 13 amino acids. CDR1 and CDR2 from the germline V gene are LNHDA and SQIVND (reference sequence). The V and J ends lost 5 bases and 1 base respectively, with 8 bases between them. CDR3 sequence: CASSPTQNTEAFF. The CDR3, as DNA: TGTGCCAGTAGTCCCACACAGAACACTGAAGCTTTCTTT. Complete variable domain (other parts from reference TRBV19 and TRBJ1-1): DGGITQSPKYLFRKEGQNVTLSCEQNLNHDAMYWYRQDPGQGLRLIYYSQIVNDFQKGDIAEGYSVSREKKESFPLTVTSAQKNPTAFYLCASSPTQNTEAFFGQGTRLTVV.

This clone has only one observation. The chain uses TRBV11-2 and TRBJ2-6, with D possibly being TRBD1 (6 bases). Germline-derived CDR1 and CDR2 are SGHAT and FQNNGV. V dropped 1 base and J dropped 2 bases, with 15 bases sitting between them. There are 18 residues in the CDR3. In DNA form, the CDR3 reads TGTGCCAGCAGCTTAGCCCAACAGGGTTATGCTGGGGCCAACGTCCTGACTTTC. Protein: CASSLAQQGYAGANVLTF. The full variable domain, with the rest looked up from reference TRBV11-2 and TRBJ2-6, is EAGVAQSPRYKIIEKRQSVAFWCNPISGHATLYWYQQILGQGPKLLIQFQNNGVVDDSQLPKDRFSAERLKGVDSTLKIQPAKLEDSAVYLCASSLAQQGYAGANVLTFGAGSRLTVL.

This clone was found once. This sequence joins TRBV25-1 and TRBJ2-1; 7 bases align to TRBD2. CDR1 MGHDK and CDR2 SYGVNS come from the germline V gene. The CDR3 has 15 amino acids. Unmatched junction bases numbered 8, after V lost 7 bases and J lost 2 bases. The CDR3 DNA reads TGTGCCAGCACCCTGGGGGGGTCGACCTACAATGAGCAGTTCTTC. This codes for CASTLGGSTYNEQFF.

The chain uses TRBV2 and TRBJ2-3, with 7 nucleotides matching TRBD2. Germline CDR1 reads SNHLY; CDR2 reads FYNNEI. This CDR3 has 15 amino acids. The J segment lost 2 bases and the V segment lost 7 bases, leaving 9 bases of the junction unmatched. For the CDR3, the DNA is TGTGCCAGCACTACTACTAGCGTCTCCACAGATACGCAGTATTTT. This sequence encodes CASTTTSVSTDTQYF. Variable domain in full (rest from reference TRBV2 and TRBJ2-3): EPEVTQTPSHQVTQMGQEVILRCVPISNHLYFYWYRQILGQKVEFLVSFYNNEISEKSEIFDDQFSVERPDGSNFTLKIRSTKLEDSAMYFCASTTTSVSTDTQYFGPGTRLTVL.

In this sample, this clone turned up a few times. The CDR3 sequence is CVRSLVGGDRVFSRYNSPLHF. CDR3 in DNA: TGTGTCAGAAGCTTAGTAGGAGGGGACAGGGTCTTCTCGCGCTATAATTCACCCCTCCACTTT. The rearrangement links TRBV7-5 to TRBJ1-6; TRBD1 reflects the table's D call only, with no check against the DNA. TRBV7-5 is tagged as a pseudogene. The CDR3 is made up of 21 amino acids.

This clone was detected only a few times. The chain combines TRBV27 with TRBJ1-3; D perhaps matches TRBD1 (6 bases). Trimming removed 5 bases at V and 4 bases at J, with 9 bases between. Germline V gene lookup returns CDR1 MNHEY and CDR2 SMNVEV (reference sequence). The CDR3 is 13 residues long. The DNA for the CDR3 is TGTGCCAGCAGTACAGGGCTCGGAAACACCATATATTTT. It encodes CASSTGLGNTIYF.

In this sample, this clone turned up a few times. The chain uses TRBV27 and TRBJ1-5; TRBD1 is a possible D gene (6 bases). CDR1 is MNHEY and CDR2 is SMNVEV in the germline V gene (reference sequence). V was cut by 10 bases and J by 5 bases, with 18 bases left in between. This CDR3 contains 14 residues. CDR3: CATSGWGPDQPQHF. The CDR3 nucleotides read TGTGCCACCTCGGGTTGGGGGCCCGATCAGCCCCAGCATTTT.

This rearrangement joins TRBV5-7 to TRBJ1-6; 7 bases map to TRBD1. TRBV5-7 carries the ORF label, with uncertain function. The CDR3 runs to 18 residues. The junction had 10 bases not matched to a gene; V was cut back by 1 base and J by 3 bases. CDR3 coding DNA: TGTGCCAGCAGCTTGAAAATCGGACAGGCGGACTATAATTCACCCCTCCACTTT. This gives the protein CASSLKIGQADYNSPLHF.

This sequence joins TRBV3-1 (or the pseudogene TRBV3-2) and TRBJ2-1; 7 bases are shared with TRBD2. Looked up from germline, CDR1 is LGHDT and CDR2 is YNNKEL (reference sequence). Unmatched junction bases numbered 9, after V lost 2 bases and J lost 5 bases. The CDR3 has 16 amino acids. The CDR3 bases are TGTGCCAGCAGCCAACCCATGGTGAGCGGGGACAATGAGCAGTTCTTC. Translation: CASSQPMVSGDNEQFF.

The chain carries TRBV5-1 and TRBJ2-1, with D perhaps matching TRBD2 (5 bases). Between the trimmed V and J ends, which lost 4 bases and 8 bases, there was a span of 16 bases. The CDR3 length is 14 residues. Germline V lookup: CDR1 SGHRS, CDR2 YFSETQ. Here the CDR3 DNA reads TGCGCCAGCAGCCTGGGCCCCGGTAGCGATGAGCAGTTCTTC. Encoded protein: CASSLGPGSDEQFF.

The chain has TRBV28 and TRBJ1-5; D is unresolved. Germline CDR1 is MDHEN and CDR2 is SYDVKM. Trimming left V 5 bases short and J 0 bases short, with 8 bases between. The CDR3 is 14 residues long. DNA for the CDR3: TGTGCCAGCAGTCCAGATTATAGCAATCAGCCCCAGCATTTT. Translated, it gives CASSPDYSNQPQHF.

A word on this clone: Compared with germline, one end of the junction differs, possibly owing to a read error. The chain joins TRBV19 to TRBJ1-4, with TRBD1 as a possible D gene (6 bases). Germline V gene sequence: CDR1 LNHDA, CDR2 SQIVND (reference sequence). The CDR3 runs 11 residues. CDR3 loop: CASSTGQLRVF. DNA of the CDR3: TGTGCCAGTAGTACAGGACAGCTTCGGGTTTTT.

The rearrangement links TRBV7-3 to TRBJ2-5; 11 positions match TRBD2. The germline V gene encodes CDR1 SGHTA and CDR2 FQGTGA. V was pared by 5 bases and J by 5 bases, with 13 bases of the junction left unmatched. The CDR3 runs to 17 residues. The chain's CDR3 is CASSMNAPSGGPETQYF. CDR3 nucleotide sequence: TGTGCCAGCAGCATGAATGCCCCTAGCGGGGGGCCGGAGACCCAGTACTTC.

This chain links TRBV28 with TRBJ2-5, with 9 nucleotides matching TRBD1. Germline V gives CDR1 MDHEN, CDR2 SYDVKM. V shed 6 bases and J 4 bases; nucleotides not matched to a gene: 3. This CDR3 region has 13 residues. The CDR3 bases are TGTGCCAGCAGAACAGGGGGCAGAGAGACCCAGTACTTC. It encodes CASRTGGRETQYF.

The V call is TRBV10-3, the J call TRBJ2-2; no clear D. Trimming pared 6 bases from V and 3 bases from J, leaving 8 bases between. The CDR3 is 13 residues long. CDR1 and CDR2 (germline): ENHRY, SYGVKD. The CDR3 DNA is TGTGCCATCAGGTTCTCGGACACCGGGGAGCTGTTTTTT. It specifies CAIRFSDTGELFF.

This clone has a handful of counts. V is TRBV28 and J is TRBJ1-6; D not certain. The germline gives CDR1 MDHEN, CDR2 SYDVKM. The CDR3 has 17 amino acids. V was cut by 1 base and J by 6 bases, with 16 bases left in between. The DNA of the CDR3 is TGTGCCAGCAGTTTATCCCCTAGTCTCGGCCCTAATTCACCCCTCCACTTT. This codes for CASSLSPSLGPNSPLHF. Drawing the rest from reference TRBV28 and TRBJ1-6, the complete variable domain is DVKVTQSSRYLVKRTGEKVFLECVQDMDHENMFWYRQDPGLGLRLIYFSYDVKMKEKGDIPEGYSVSREKKERFSLILESASTNQTSMYLCASSLSPSLGPNSPLHFGNGTRLTVT.